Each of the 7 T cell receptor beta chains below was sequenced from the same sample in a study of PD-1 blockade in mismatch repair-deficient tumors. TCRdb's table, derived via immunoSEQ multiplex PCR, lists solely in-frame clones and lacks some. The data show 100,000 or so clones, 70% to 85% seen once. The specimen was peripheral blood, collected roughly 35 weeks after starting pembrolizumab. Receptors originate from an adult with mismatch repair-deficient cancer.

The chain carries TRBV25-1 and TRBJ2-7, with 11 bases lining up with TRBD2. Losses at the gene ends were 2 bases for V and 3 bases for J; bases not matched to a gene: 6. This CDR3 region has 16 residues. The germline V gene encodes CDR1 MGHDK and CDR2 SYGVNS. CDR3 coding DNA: TGTGCCAGCAGTGAAGGACACGGGACTAGCGGCTACGAGCAGTACTTC. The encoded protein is CASSEGHGTSGYEQYF.

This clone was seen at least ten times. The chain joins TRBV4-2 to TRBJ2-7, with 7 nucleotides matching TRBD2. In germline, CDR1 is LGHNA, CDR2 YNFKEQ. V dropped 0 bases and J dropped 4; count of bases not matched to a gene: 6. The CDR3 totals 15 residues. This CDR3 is CASSQEVVSGYEQYF. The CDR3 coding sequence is TGTGCCAGCAGCCAAGAAGTAGTTAGCGGGTACGAGCAGTACTTC.

The CDR3 DNA sequence: TGTGCCAGCAGCGTAGTAGGGGCGAACACCGGGGAGCTGTTTTTT. Amino acids: CASSVVGANTGELFF. The chain carries TRBV9 and TRBJ2-2; D perhaps matches TRBD1 (5 bases). The CDR3 has 15 amino acids. V shed 0 bases and J shed 0 bases, with 6 bases lying between them. Germline V CDR1 and CDR2: SGDLS, YYNGEE.

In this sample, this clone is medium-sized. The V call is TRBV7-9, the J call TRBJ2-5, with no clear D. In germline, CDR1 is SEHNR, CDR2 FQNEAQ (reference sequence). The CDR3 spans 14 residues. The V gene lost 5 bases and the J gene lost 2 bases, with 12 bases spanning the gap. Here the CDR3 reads CASSATIGQETQYF. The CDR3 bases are TGTGCCAGCAGCGCCACGATAGGGCAAGAGACCCAGTACTTC.

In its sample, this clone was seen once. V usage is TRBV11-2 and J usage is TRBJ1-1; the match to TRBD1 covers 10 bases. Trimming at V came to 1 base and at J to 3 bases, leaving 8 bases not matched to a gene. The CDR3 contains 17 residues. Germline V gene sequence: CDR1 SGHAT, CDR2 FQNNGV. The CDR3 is CASSLAPGQGGYTEAFF. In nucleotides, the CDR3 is TGTGCCAGCAGCTTAGCTCCCGGACAGGGGGGCTACACTGAAGCTTTCTTT.

The CDR3 spells CASKSGENTYNEQFF. CDR3 nucleotide sequence: TGTGCCAGTAAGAGCGGGGAGAATACCTACAATGAGCAGTTCTTC. The chain couples TRBV19 to TRBJ2-1, with 7 bases fitting TRBD2. Germline CDR1 reads LNHDA; CDR2 reads SQIVND (reference sequence). The V and J ends lost 7 bases and 2 bases, in that order; junction bases with no gene match: 8. The CDR3 length is 15 residues.

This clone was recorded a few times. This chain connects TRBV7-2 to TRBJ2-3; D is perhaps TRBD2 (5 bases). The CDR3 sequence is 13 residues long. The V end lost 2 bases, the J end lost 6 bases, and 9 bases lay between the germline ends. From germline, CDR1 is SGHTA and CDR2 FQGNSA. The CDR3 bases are TGTGCCAGCAGCTTAACTAGTTGGGATACGCAGTATTTT. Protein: CASSLTSWDTQYF.